Given below is one T cell receptor (beta chain) in context. Its antigen is not known. Unique molecular identifiers were built into the TCRbeta library. TCRdb ran MiXCR on the PCR reads and lists one entry per CDR3 protein. The sample consists of about 540,000 distinct CDR3 sequences, over 20% of them appearing once. The data derive from a study of T-cell reconstitution after alpha-beta-depleted transplantation in children. Whole-study results and caveats: By about two months after transplant, alpha-beta T cells reportedly arose from several hundred graft clones that had expanded.

Germline CDR1 is SGHRS and CDR2 is YFSETQ. J gave up 9 bases and V 6 bases, and 7 bases lay outside the gene matches. This CDR3 contains 13 residues. The starting material was PBMCs, obtained before TCRalphabeta/CD19-depleted stem cell transplant. This chain uses TRBV5-1 with TRBJ2-1; 9 positions agree with TRBD2. This TCR was recovered from a boy under two years old with Wiskott-Aldrich syndrome, due to receive a stem cell transplant. The CDR3 DNA reads TGCGCCAGCATTGCGGGAGGGCCTATTGAGCAGTTCTTC. Translation: CASIAGGPIEQFF.